The 27 T cell receptor beta chains below all came from one sample that was sequenced in a study of beta chain features in type 1 diabetes. Isolated RNA was reverse transcribed in full, so expressed TCRB transcripts were sequenced. Sequencing used immunoSEQ multiplex PCR; TCRdb keeps in-frame clones, though not all of them. The sample holds about 250,000 clones, 14% seen once. Sequenced input: naive CD4+ T cells from blood. Receptor source: a woman in her thirties or forties in good health.

The genes are TRBV5-1 and TRBJ2-3; no definite D call. The CDR3 runs 14 residues. Trimming pared 0 bases from V and 0 bases from J, leaving 5 bases between. CDR1 is SGHRS and CDR2 is YFSETQ in the germline V gene. The CDR3 region has the DNA TGCGCCAGCAGCTTGGACAGTAGCACAGATACGCAGTATTTT. Translation gives CASSLDSSTDTQYF. Variable domain in full (rest from reference TRBV5-1 and TRBJ2-3): KAGVTQTPRYLIKTRGQQVTLSCSPISGHRSVSWYQQTPGQGLQFLFEYFSETQRNKGNFPGRFSGRQFSNSRSEMNVSTLELGDSALYLCASSLDSSTDTQYFGPGTRLTVL.

The CDR3, as DNA: TGCGCCAGCAGCGTTACGGGGAACAGGGGTGTACGAGAGACCCAGTACTTC. Its protein is CASSVTGNRGVRETQYF. The chain combines TRBV4-3 with TRBJ2-5, with 7 bases lining up with TRBD1. The V segment lost 5 bases and the J segment 4 bases; nucleotides outside the gene matches: 16. The germline CDR1 and CDR2 sequences are LGHNA and YSLEER. The CDR3 consists of 17 residues.

The CDR3: CASSLDRGGEGETQYF. For the CDR3, the DNA is TGTGCCAGCAGCTTGGACCGCGGGGGGGAGGGGGAGACCCAGTACTTC. The rearrangement joins TRBV5-4 to TRBJ2-5; 9 nucleotides line up with TRBD2. This CDR3 has 16 residues. Germline CDR1 is SGHNT and CDR2 is YYREEE (reference sequence). With V trimmed by 0 bases and J by 5 bases, 8 bases remained unmatched.

This clone has a handful of counts. This chain uses TRBV7-2 with TRBJ2-5; 10 positions match TRBD2. Germline V lookup: CDR1 SGHTA, CDR2 FQGNSA. Trimming took 4 bases from V and 2 from J; bases not matched to a gene: 10. The CDR3 is 17 residues long. This chain's CDR3 is CASSSGLARWLQETQYF. DNA of the CDR3: TGTGCCAGCAGCTCGGGACTAGCGAGGTGGTTGCAAGAGACCCAGTACTTC. The whole variable domain, remainder taken from reference TRBV7-2 and TRBJ2-5, is GAGVSQSPSNKVTEKGKDVELRCDPISGHTALYWYRQSLGQGLEFLIYFQGNSAPDKSGLPSDRFSAERTGGSVSTLTIQRTQQEDSAVYLCASSSGLARWLQETQYFGPGTRLLVL.

The table lists this clone with a few counts. The chain links TRBV6-5 to TRBJ1-3; unclear D gene. Germline values: CDR1 MNHEY, CDR2 SVGAGI. Trimming removed 2 bases at V and 0 bases at J, with 11 bases between. The CDR3 is 16 amino acids. The CDR3 here is CASSYGRGISGNTIYF. As DNA, the CDR3 is TGTGCCAGCAGTTACGGTCGCGGAATCTCTGGAAACACCATATATTTT.

The J gene is TRBJ1-1, the V gene TRBV5-4; TRBD1 agrees at 7 bases. J was trimmed by 1 base and V by 4 bases; bases with no gene match: 1. Germline V gives CDR1 SGHNT, CDR2 YYREEE (reference sequence). The CDR3 consists of 13 residues. The CDR3 spells CASSTGENTEAFF. Here the CDR3 DNA reads TGTGCCAGCAGCACAGGGGAGAACACTGAAGCTTTCTTT. The whole variable domain, filled in from reference TRBV5-4 and TRBJ1-1, reads ETGVTQSPTHLIKTRGQQVTLRCSSQSGHNTVSWYQQALGQGPQFIFQYYREEENGRGNFPPRFSGLQFPNYSSELNVNALELDDSALYLCASSTGENTEAFFGQGTRLTVV.

CDR3 sequence reads: CASSLPGRQGDEQFF. The CDR3, as DNA: TGTGCCAGCAGCTTGCCCGGACGACAGGGCGATGAGCAGTTCTTC. V usage is TRBV5-4 and J usage is TRBJ2-1; 7 positions agree with TRBD1. Germline CDR1 is SGHNT and CDR2 is YYREEE (reference sequence). V lost 1 base, J lost 8 bases, and 9 bases stayed unmatched. This CDR3 is 15 amino acids long.

The chain joins TRBV7-2 to TRBJ2-5, with 11 nucleotides matching TRBD2. The CDR3 length is 16 residues. V lost 4 bases, J lost 6 bases, and 10 bases stayed unmatched. Germline V gives CDR1 SGHTA, CDR2 FQGNSA. The CDR3 is CASSSQLAGAAKTQYF. CDR3 nucleotide sequence: TGTGCCAGCAGCTCTCAACTAGCGGGGGCGGCGAAGACCCAGTACTTC.

The J gene is TRBJ2-1, the V gene TRBV18; 7 positions match TRBD1. The CDR3 has 14 amino acids. The J segment lost 7 bases and the V segment lost 3 bases, leaving 6 bases of the junction unmatched. Looked up from germline, CDR1 is KGHSH and CDR2 is LQKENI. The CDR3 region is CASSPGQARNEQFF. For the CDR3, the DNA is TGTGCCAGCTCACCCGGACAGGCGAGGAATGAGCAGTTCTTC.

This clone was seen only a few times. This chain joins TRBV5-6 and TRBJ1-1, with D tentatively TRBD1 (5 bases). From germline, CDR1 is SGHDT and CDR2 YYEEEE. Trimming took 3 bases from V and 4 from J, leaving 13 bases between them. CDR3 length: 14 amino acids. In nucleotides, the CDR3 is TGTGCCAGCAGCTGGGGAGGGGCGGTCACTGAAGCTTTCTTT. Encoded protein: CASSWGGAVTEAFF.

The table lists this clone with a few counts. The chain has TRBV5-6 and TRBJ2-5; TRBD1 might be the D (8 bases). V was cut by 0 bases and J by 5 bases, with 14 bases left in between. Germline V gene sequence: CDR1 SGHDT, CDR2 YYEEEE. The CDR3 totals 15 residues. CDR3: CASSLAGQGGETQYF. CDR3 in DNA: TGTGCCAGCAGCTTGGCAGGACAGGGAGGGGAGACCCAGTACTTC.

This clone was counted only a few times. The V and J genes are TRBV5-1 and TRBJ2-5, with 14 bases fitting TRBD2. After removal of 4 bases from V and 2 bases from J, the junction contained 7 bases not matched to a gene. Looked up from germline, CDR1 is SGHRS and CDR2 is YFSETQ. The CDR3 contains 17 residues. The CDR3: CASSRGLAGGTQETQYF. CDR3 nucleotides: TGCGCCAGCAGCCGCGGACTAGCGGGGGGAACACAAGAGACCCAGTACTTC.

The chain has TRBV29-1 and TRBJ2-3, with D maybe TRBD2 (5 bases). From germline, CDR1 is SQVTM and CDR2 ANQGSEA. The CDR3 consists of 14 residues. With 5 bases removed from V and 1 base from J, the gap between germline ends came to 13 bases. CDR3: CSVFVRERTDTQYF. The CDR3 DNA is TGCAGCGTTTTCGTCCGGGAACGCACAGATACGCAGTATTTT.

There are a few counts of this clone. This chain uses TRBV11-2 with TRBJ2-5; weak D call: TRBD1 (5 bases). The CDR3 covers 13 residues. V lost 5 bases and J lost 3, with 10 bases in between. Germline values: CDR1 SGHAT, CDR2 FQNNGV. The CDR3 DNA is TGTGCCAGCAGCGTCGTCAGGGAAGAGACCCAGTACTTC. Protein sequence: CASSVVREETQYF.

The V and J genes are TRBV4-3 and TRBJ2-3; tentatively, D is TRBD1 (5 bases). Germline V gene data show CDR1 as LGHNA and CDR2 as YSLEER. The CDR3 is made up of 14 amino acids. The V end lost 0 bases, the J end lost 3 bases, and 7 bases lay between the germline ends. The CDR3 nucleotides are TGCGCCAGCAGCCAAGAGGGGCTGACAGATACGCAGTATTTT. It codes for CASSQEGLTDTQYF.

The CDR3 coding sequence is TGTGCCAGCTCACCCAGACTAGCGGGGGCCCTCTCTGGGGCCAACGTCCTGACTTTC. The encoded protein is CASSPRLAGALSGANVLTF. The V and J genes are TRBV18 and TRBJ2-6; 12 nucleotides agree with TRBD2. V lost 3 bases to trimming and J lost 0 bases; unmatched junction nucleotides: 6. CDR3 length: 19 amino acids. The germline gives CDR1 KGHSH, CDR2 LQKENI.

This clone was observed a few times. The chain employs TRBV2 and TRBJ2-2; D gene ambiguous. Germline-derived CDR1 and CDR2 are SNHLY and FYNNEI. CDR3 length: 11 amino acids. V gave up 6 bases and J gave up 6 bases, with 5 bases separating them. The CDR3 loop reads CASRPAGELFF. The CDR3, as DNA: TGTGCCAGCAGACCGGCCGGGGAGCTGTTTTTT.

This clone was observed a few times. The gene calls are TRBV18 and TRBJ2-5; 12 positions agree with TRBD1. After removal of 4 bases from V and 5 bases from J, the junction contained 5 bases not matched to a gene. Looked up from germline, CDR1 is KGHSH and CDR2 is LQKENI. The CDR3 is 15 residues long. CDR3 sequence reads: CASSLGTGGTETQYF. The CDR3 nucleotides are TGTGCCAGCTCACTGGGGACAGGGGGCACGGAGACCCAGTACTTC. The full variable domain, in which reference TRBV18 and TRBJ2-5 provide the parts outside the CDR3, is NAGVMQNPRHLVRRRGQEARLRCSPMKGHSHVYWYRQLPEEGLKFMVYLQKENIIDESGMPKERFSAEFPKEGPSILRIQQVVRGDSAAYFCASSLGTGGTETQYFGPGTRLLVL.

This clone was picked up a small number of times. For the CDR3, the DNA is TGTGCCAGCTCACCATTCGACAGGGTCGGAGGCTACACCTTC. Amino acids: CASSPFDRVGGYTF. The genes are TRBV18 and TRBJ1-2, with 7 bases lining up with TRBD1. The CDR3 covers 14 residues. Per the germline V gene, CDR1 is KGHSH and CDR2 is LQKENI. V was pared by 2 bases and J by 8 bases, with 8 bases of the junction left unmatched.

This clone has only a few counts. This sequence joins TRBV11-2 and TRBJ2-2; the match to TRBD1 covers 11 bases. The CDR3 sequence is 17 residues long. The trim removed 3 bases at V and 4 bases at J, leaving 7 bases unmatched. Germline V gives CDR1 SGHAT, CDR2 FQNNGV. CDR3 region: CASSFSAGTGGTGELFF. The CDR3 DNA reads as TGTGCCAGCAGCTTCTCTGCAGGGACAGGGGGCACCGGGGAGCTGTTTTTT.

The sample holds many counts of this clone. This sequence joins TRBV29-1 and TRBJ2-7, with a weak D call TRBD1 (5 bases). The CDR3 is 13 amino acids. Germline lookup yields CDR1 SQVTM and CDR2 ANQGSEA. The V gene lost 0 bases and the J gene lost 2 bases, with 8 bases spanning the gap. The CDR3 loop is CSVEDRRAYEQYF. The CDR3 DNA reads TGCAGCGTTGAAGACCGCAGGGCCTACGAGCAGTACTTC.

This rearrangement joins TRBV6-1 to TRBJ1-2; no firm D call. The V end was cut by 10 bases, the J end by 4 bases, with 22 bases between. The CDR3 has 15 amino acids. CDR1 is MNHNS, CDR2 SASEGT, per germline. CDR3 DNA: TGTGCCACCGAGTGGAGGGAGAGGCTACTCTATGGCTACACCTTC. Translation: CATEWRERLLYGYTF.

A few counts support this clone. The chain carries TRBV7-8 and TRBJ1-6; possible D gene TRBD1, 6 bases. Trimming left V 8 bases short and J 7 bases short, with 15 bases between. This CDR3 has 14 residues. Germline V gives CDR1 SGHVS, CDR2 FQNEAQ. The CDR3 loop reads CASGRDIGNSPLHF. The DNA for the CDR3 is TGTGCCAGCGGACGGGACATCGGAAATTCACCCCTCCACTTT.

The chain employs TRBV11-2 and TRBJ2-5; D might be TRBD1 (6 bases). The length of the CDR3 is 13 residues. V gave up 4 bases and J gave up 5 bases, with 11 bases separating them. CDR1 and CDR2 from the germline V gene are SGHAT and FQNNGV. The CDR3 is CASSSRGSETQYF. CDR3 sequence (DNA): TGTGCCAGCAGCTCCAGGGGATCCGAGACCCAGTACTTC.

This chain connects TRBV25-1 to TRBJ1-4; possibly TRBD1 for D (6 bases). V shed 3 bases and J shed 7 bases, with 15 bases lying between them. The CDR3 runs 15 residues. CDR1 is MGHDK and CDR2 is SYGVNS in the germline V gene. The DNA for the CDR3 is TGTGCCAGCAGTGATAAACAGGGTTTATCTGAAAAACTGTTTTTT. This codes for CASSDKQGLSEKLFF. Full variable domain (outside the CDR3, taken from reference TRBV25-1 and TRBJ1-4): EADIYQTPRYLVIGTGKKITLECSQTMGHDKMYWYQQDPGMELHLIHYSYGVNSTEKGDLSSESTVSRIRTEHFPLTLESARPSHTSQYLCASSDKQGLSEKLFFGSGTQLSVL.

The chain joins TRBV4-3 to TRBJ2-1; 9 positions match TRBD2. In germline, CDR1 is LGHNA, CDR2 YSLEER. The CDR3 totals 17 residues. V lost 0 bases, J lost 1 base, and 4 bases stayed unmatched. As DNA, the CDR3 is TGCGCCAGCAGCCAAGAGAGGCTAGCGGGGTCCTACAATGAGCAGTTCTTC. Its translation: CASSQERLAGSYNEQFF.

This clone was picked up a small number of times. The chain combines TRBV4-2 with TRBJ2-1, with 13 positions matching TRBD2. V gave up 0 bases and J gave up 0 bases; unmatched junction bases: 8. The CDR3 loop spans 20 amino acids. The germline gives CDR1 LGHNA, CDR2 YNFKEQ. CDR3 in DNA: TGTGCCAGCAGCCAAGATGCCCCGACTAGCGGGGGGAGCTCCTACAATGAGCAGTTCTTC. It encodes CASSQDAPTSGGSSYNEQFF.